This T cell receptor beta chain originates from a study of cytomegalovirus exposure and HLA in healthy donors. Study-level points and caveats: Reported performance of the classifier showed diagnosis of cytomegalovirus status with high specificity and sensitivity.

TCRdb's table, derived via immunoSEQ multiplex PCR, lists solely in-frame clones and lacks some. The sample has 150,000 to 200,000 clones, more than 75% seen once; the top ten hold 1.4%. With respect to this clone: Its antigen is still unknown.

The receptor was derived from a woman aged 30 to 39 in good health and CMV-seronegative. Sample: PBMCs.

The CDR3 here is CASSPQPGNPGGAFF. CDR3 nucleotide sequence: TGTGCCAGCTCACCGCAGCCAGGGAATCCCGGGGGAGCTTTCTTT. The chain carries TRBV18 and TRBJ1-1; TRBD1 is a possible D gene (5 bases). The CDR3 is 15 residues long. V shed 3 bases and J shed 10 bases, with 21 bases lying between them. CDR1 and CDR2 from the germline V gene are KGHSH and LQKENI. Combining the CDR3 with reference TRBV18 and TRBJ1-1 gives the whole variable domain NAGVMQNPRHLVRRRGQEARLRCSPMKGHSHVYWYRQLPEEGLKFMVYLQKENIIDESGMPKERFSAEFPKEGPSILRIQQVVRGDSAAYFCASSPQPGNPGGAFFGQGTRLTVV.